This TCR beta chain comes out of a study of PD-1 blockade in classical Hodgkin lymphoma (dated by TCRdb to 2018 to 2020). About the full investigation: Nivolumab dosing was 3 mg/kg intravenously every 2 weeks, continuing until either disease progression or unacceptable toxicity. To define a peripheral blood immune signature of response to PD-1 blockade in classical Hodgkin lymphoma, the study combined TCR beta sequencing with CyTOF. Findings and caveats that apply to the study as a whole: Only a single clinical trial cohort was studied, and what caused the repertoire differences, possibly disease activity or prior therapy, remained undefined. Among trial patients, those achieving complete response had baseline diversity similar to that of newly diagnosed patients, while diversity was significantly lower in partial responders and progressors. CD4+ but not CD8+ TCR diversity rose significantly by C4D1 (p=0.0027 vs p=0.16), most apparent in complete responders (p=0.02). Baseline TCR diversity was reported as lower in newly diagnosed patients than in healthy donors, and lower still in relapsed/refractory patients. Lower diversity was observed in patients in whom nivolumab was started less than 1 year after ASCT, and these patients were excluded from later analyses so that confounding by immune reconstitution would be avoided.

Genomic DNA was isolated using the Qiagen DNeasy kit from unsorted PBMCs as well as from negatively selected CD4+ and CD8+ fractions. TCR beta CDR3 regions were subjected to amplification by immunoSEQ multiplex PCR with primers that anneal to V and J segments. A synthetic immune receptor repertoire was used to minimize amplification bias, and any residual bias was removed computationally once sequencing was done. The published analysis was carried out like this. Repertoire diversity was quantified as the Shannon entropy index using custom Python scripts. Unsorted, CD4+ and CD8+ repertoires were examined separately, except in combined analyses, for which CD4+ and CD8+ sequences were merged in silico. Clonal expansion was defined as at least a 2-fold frequency increase after treatment relative to C1D1, with a pseudocount of 0.5 for undetected baseline clones. Clones with 0 or 1 copy at C1D1 were defined as singleton clones, while clones with 2 or more copies were defined as non-singleton clones. By matching protein sequences in sorted samples from the same patient, clones expanded in unsorted samples were annotated as CD4+, CD8+ or unknown. Wilcoxon tests were applied to paired samples to test diversity changes from C1D1 to C4D1. This is the immuneACCESS table as TCRdb keeps it, with only in-frame sequences that have V and J called. A part of the clones is gone; compared with another copy, unresolved V genes explain less than half, and the rest is unexplained. That table supplies the V and J calls and clone size; D and trimming were determined from the DNA. In this sample the table shows approximately 29,000 clones, around four fifths of which occur a single time. The top ten constitute 15% to 20% of the sample.

From the germline V gene, CDR1 is KGHSH and CDR2 is LQKENI. Trimming costs V 5 bases and J 7 bases, and their ends lie 6 bases apart. The CDR3 starts with the cysteine, ends with the phenylalanine, and has 11 residues. Of all the DNA, just the CDR3 is kept, 33 bases in frame from base 1. The sample's time point label is to be understood as: cycle 4 day 1 (C4D1), after more than 5 weeks of nivolumab. All trial patients had relapsed after autologous stem cell transplantation, with cohorts A, B and C differing in prior brentuximab vedotin exposure. The trial cohort included around 60 patients with relapsed/refractory classical Hodgkin lymphoma, and each patient had a best overall response of complete response, partial response or progressive disease. In the multi-cohort phase II CheckMate 205 trial, trial patients received single-agent nivolumab. An independent review committee assessed best overall response using the 2007 International Working Group response criteria. Trial PBMCs were collected immediately before nivolumab initiation (C1D1) and during therapy at cycle 2 day 1 and cycle 4 day 1. Peripheral blood was collected in 8 mL Vacutainer Cell Preparation Tubes, from which PBMCs were isolated by centrifugation and then cryopreserved.

On this clone: The target of this receptor is not known. Base quality data are lacking; no much larger clone is found one base away.

The sequenced sample was peripheral blood mononuclear cells (PBMCs), obtained before the fourth cycle of nivolumab. The source is a human donor with classical Hodgkin lymphoma. This chain joins TRBV18 to TRBJ2-1, with an unclear D gene assignment. The DNA sequence is as follows: TGTGCCAGCTCAAGCTCGAATGAGCAGTTCTTC. The resulting protein is CASSSSNEQFF.